The 10 T cell receptor beta chains below come from one sample, sequenced in a study of T cells in Graves' hyperthyroidism and ophthalmopathy. RNA transcripts gave rise to amplified TCR beta CDR3 regions. The HTBI primer set drove a first-round RT-PCR of the TCR CDR3. Using its own MiXCR run on the multiplex PCR reads, TCRdb lists one record per CDR3 protein. The table includes hundreds of thousands of distinct CDR3 sequences, 13% detected once. Sequenced sample: blood. The receptors stem from a woman aged 18-35 years with Graves' hyperthyroidism.

This clonotype was recorded many times. The chain carries TRBV15 and TRBJ2-3; 9 bases are shared with TRBD2. Germline V CDR1 and CDR2: LNHNV, YYDKDF (reference sequence). Losses at the gene ends were 1 base for V and 6 bases for J; bases not matched to a gene: 11. The CDR3 totals 17 residues. CDR3 protein: CATSRGGGGGLADTQYF. CDR3 bases: TGTGCCACCAGCAGAGGAGGCGGGGGGGGCCTGGCGGATACGCAGTATTTT.

This clonotype was detected a few times. The chain joins TRBV13 to TRBJ2-2, with 8 bases matching TRBD2. Germline V gene lookup returns CDR1 PRHDT and CDR2 FYEKMQ (reference sequence). The trim removed 5 bases at V and 1 base at J, leaving 6 bases unmatched. This CDR3 is 16 amino acids long. CDR3: CASSRRLAGNTGELFF. CDR3 nucleotides: TGTGCCAGCAGCCGTCGGCTAGCGGGGAACACCGGGGAGCTGTTTTTT.

In regard to this clonotype: Just one base apart from a much larger clone, this may be a read error. The CDR3 DNA is TGTGCCAGCACCGAGGGGGGCGGCCACGAGCAGTACTTC. Protein product: CASTEGGGHEQYF. The chain carries TRBV7-9 and TRBJ2-7; D may correspond to TRBD1 or TRBD2 (6 bases each). This CDR3 is built from 13 residues. Trimming removed 7 bases at V and 5 bases at J, with 15 bases between. CDR1 SEHNR and CDR2 FQNEAQ come from the germline V gene (reference sequence).

This clonotype has a handful of counts. The chain has TRBV25-1 and TRBJ2-2, with D hard to call. Germline CDR1 reads MGHDK; CDR2 reads SYGVNS. The CDR3 sequence is 16 residues long. With 1 base removed from V and 6 bases from J, the gap between germline ends came to 15 bases. The CDR3 sequence: CASSEFGQERSGELFF. The CDR3 nucleotides read TGTGCCAGCAGTGAATTTGGGCAGGAACGGTCCGGGGAGCTGTTTTTT.

Concerning this clonotype itself: Given the absence of the conserved phenylalanine or tryptophan at the CDR3 end, a read error is likely. The gene calls are TRBV12-3 or TRBV12-4 and TRBJ2-5; D remains unclear. Trimming stripped 2 bases from V and 5 bases from J, with 9 bases between. The CDR3 totals 13 residues. CDR3 sequence (DNA): TGTGCCAGCAGTTTAATCCGTAAGGAGACCCAGTACCTC. It specifies CASSLIRKETQYL.

This clonotype was counted many times. The V call is TRBV13, the J call TRBJ1-2; D uncertain. CDR1 is PRHDT, CDR2 FYEKMQ, per germline (reference sequence). This CDR3 contains 14 residues. V dropped 1 base and J dropped 4 bases, with 10 bases sitting between them. Here the CDR3 DNA reads TGTGCCAGCAGCTTAGAACGGCGTTTCTATGGCTACACCTTC. It specifies CASSLERRFYGYTF.

The V and J genes are TRBV27 and TRBJ2-4; 9 nucleotides line up with TRBD1. CDR1 and CDR2 (germline): MNHEY, SMNVEV (reference sequence). This CDR3 comprises 12 residues. The ends lost 6 bases at V and 7 bases at J; junction bases unmatched: 1. The CDR3 nucleotides are TGTGCCAGCAGGACAGGGGGGAACATTCAGTACTTC. Its protein is CASRTGGNIQYF.

This chain joins TRBV10-3 and TRBJ1-2; weak D call: TRBD1 (5 bases). Germline CDR1 ENHRY, CDR2 SYGVKD. The CDR3 spans 13 residues. V lost 2 bases, J lost 8 bases, and 12 bases lay in between. CDR3 DNA: TGTGCCATCAGTGAGATGGGGCGGAAAGGCTACACCTTC. Protein: CAISEMGRKGYTF.

This clonotype was observed at least ten times. The V gene is TRBV6-1, the J gene TRBJ2-3, with 8 bases identical to TRBD2. The V and J ends lost 5 bases and 6 bases, in that order; junction bases with no gene match: 13. CDR3 length: 16 residues. Germline lookup yields CDR1 MNHNS and CDR2 SASEGT. The CDR3 here is CASSYGLAGGRDTQYF. DNA of the CDR3: TGTGCCAGCAGTTACGGTCTAGCGGGTGGCCGGGATACGCAGTATTTT.

This clonotype was observed at least ten times. The genes are TRBV29-1 and TRBJ1-2; the D is unclear. Germline V CDR1 and CDR2: SQVTM, ANQGSEA. Deletions cut 3 bases from V and 3 bases from J, with 11 bases between. The CDR3 contains 13 residues. The CDR3 DNA follows: TGCAGCGTTGATCGGGGTACTTACTATGGCTACACCTTC. Translation gives CSVDRGTYYGYTF.